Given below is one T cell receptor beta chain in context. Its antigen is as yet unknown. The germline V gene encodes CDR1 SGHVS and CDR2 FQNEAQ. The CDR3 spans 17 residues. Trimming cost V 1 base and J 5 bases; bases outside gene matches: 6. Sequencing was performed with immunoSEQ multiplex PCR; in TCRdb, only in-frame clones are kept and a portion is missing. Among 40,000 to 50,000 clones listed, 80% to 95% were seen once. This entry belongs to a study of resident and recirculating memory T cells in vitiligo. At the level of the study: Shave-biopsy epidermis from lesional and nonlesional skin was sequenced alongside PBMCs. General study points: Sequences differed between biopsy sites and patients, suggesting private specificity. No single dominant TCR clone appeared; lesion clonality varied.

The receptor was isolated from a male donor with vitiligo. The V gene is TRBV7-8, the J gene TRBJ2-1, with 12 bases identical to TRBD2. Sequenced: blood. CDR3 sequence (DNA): TGTGCCAGCAGCTTAGGACTAGCGGGGGCCTCTAACAATGAGCAGTTCTTC. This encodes CASSLGLAGASNNEQFF.